This TCR beta chain was captured by sequencing in a study of blood T cell repertoires in COVID-19. The protocol was immunoSEQ multiplex PCR, while the TCRdb copy is restricted to in-frame clones and leaves out a portion. The table has hundreds of thousands of clones, about 86% seen once; the top ten hold roughly 9.4%. V was clipped by 6 bases and J by 2 bases, with 13 bases between them. The CDR3 extends over 14 amino acids. Per germline, CDR1 MNHEY and CDR2 SMNVEV (reference sequence). The chain has TRBV27 and TRBJ1-2, with a tentative D call TRBD1 (5 bases). Sequencing was carried out using PBMCs or T cells enriched from blood (not recorded which). The receptor was isolated from a woman in her forties or fifties who had recovered from COVID-19. The chain's CDR3 is CASSPSDRNYGYTF. The CDR3 DNA reads TGTGCCAGCAGCCCTAGCGACAGAAACTATGGCTACACCTTC.